This is a list of T cell receptor beta chains from one sample in a study of blood T cell repertoires in COVID-19. The data were produced by immunoSEQ multiplex PCR, yet TCRdb's version contains in-frame clones alone and is incomplete. Among more than 9,500 clones listed, around nine tenths were seen once. Sequences were obtained from peripheral blood. These receptors all come from a woman aged 55-75 years with active COVID-19. Both conserved end residues are part of each CDR3. D genes are given only for firm matches. Some rows mark clone size as missing; the rest say once, few, many or name a class of expanded clone.

J: TRBJ2-2
V: TRBV5-1
size: NA
D: NA
CDR3: CASSLDGTPRGTGELFF
DNA: TGCGCCAGCAGCTTGGACGGGACACCCAGGGGAACCGGGGAGCTGTTTTTT

J: TRBJ1-2
V: TRBV19
size: NA
D: NA
CDR3: CASSEREWANYGYTF
DNA: TGTGCCAGTAGCGAGCGGGAGTGGGCTAACTATGGCTACACCTTC

J: TRBJ1-2
V: TRBV18
size: once
D: NA
CDR3: CASSREVGLEGYTF
DNA: TGTGCCAGCTCACGCGAAGTGGGACTAGAGGGCTACACCTTC

J: TRBJ2-3
V: TRBV30
size: NA
D: NA
CDR3: CAWSAISASGDTQYF
DNA: TGTGCCTGGAGTGCTATTAGCGCGAGTGGAGATACGCAGTATTTT

J: TRBJ2-3
V: TRBV18
size: NA
D: NA
CDR3: CASSPGLRGISTDTQYF
DNA: TGTGCCAGCTCACCTGGCCTTAGGGGGATAAGCACAGATACGCAGTATTTT

J: TRBJ1-3
V: TRBV30
size: few
D: TRBD1
CDR3: CAWGQGGNTIYF
DNA: TGTGCCTGGGGACAGGGAGGAAACACCATATATTTT

J: TRBJ1-5
V: TRBV3-1/TRBV3-2
size: NA
D: NA
CDR3: CASSQDLGWDQPQHF
DNA: TGTGCCAGCAGCCAAGACTTGGGCTGGGATCAGCCCCAGCATTTT

J: TRBJ2-7
V: TRBV6-5
size: NA
D: NA
CDR3: CASRTIGGMGEQYF
DNA: TGTGCCAGCAGGACTATCGGCGGGATGGGAGAGCAGTACTTC

J: TRBJ1-1
V: TRBV5-1
size: NA
D: TRBD1
CDR3: CASSLYGQGAEAFF
DNA: TGCGCCAGCAGCTTGTATGGACAGGGGGCTGAAGCTTTCTTT

J: TRBJ1-2
V: TRBV10-3
size: NA
D: TRBD1
CDR3: CAISGGQDANYGYTF
DNA: TGTGCCATCAGTGGGGGACAGGATGCTAACTATGGCTACACCTTC

J: TRBJ2-3
V: TRBV9
size: NA
D: NA
CDR3: CASSVGGRGTDTQYF
DNA: TGTGCCAGCAGCGTAGGAGGGCGTGGCACAGATACGCAGTATTTT

J: TRBJ1-4
V: TRBV7-8
size: NA
D: TRBD1
CDR3: CASSRTSGQDEKLFF
DNA: TGTGCCAGCAGCCGGACGTCGGGACAGGACGAAAAACTGTTTTTT

J: TRBJ2-5
V: TRBV6-5
size: NA
D: TRBD2
CDR3: CASSAGLAGVETQYF
DNA: TGTGCCAGCTCAGCCGGTCTAGCGGGGGTGGAGACCCAGTACTTC

J: TRBJ2-6
V: TRBV6-6
size: NA
D: TRBD1
CDR3: CASSRSTNHRGSGANVLTF
DNA: TGTGCCAGCAGTCGAAGCACCAACCACAGGGGCTCTGGGGCCAACGTCCTGACTTTC

J: TRBJ1-1
V: TRBV3-1/TRBV3-2
size: NA
D: TRBD1
CDR3: CASSREVAGGTEAFF
DNA: TGTGCCAGCAGCCGGGAGGTCGCAGGGGGCACTGAAGCTTTCTTT

J: TRBJ2-1
V: TRBV14
size: NA
D: NA
CDR3: CASSQSRAQSTYNEQFF
DNA: TGTGCCAGCAGCCAGTCCAGGGCCCAGTCAACCTACAATGAGCAGTTCTTC

J: TRBJ2-5
V: TRBV19
size: NA
D: TRBD2
CDR3: CASSLRSGGPQETQYF
DNA: TGTGCCAGTAGTCTGAGATCGGGGGGGCCACAAGAGACCCAGTACTTC

J: TRBJ2-2
V: TRBV29-1
size: NA
D: NA
CDR3: CSVEQPHPGELFF
DNA: TGCAGCGTTGAGCAACCACATCCCGGGGAGCTGTTTTTT

J: TRBJ1-1
V: TRBV4-1
size: NA
D: NA
CDR3: CASSTGQTNTEAFF
DNA: TGCGCCAGCAGCACTGGACAGACGAACACTGAAGCTTTCTTT

J: TRBJ1-6
V: TRBV11-1
size: NA
D: NA
CDR3: CASSLAGTYNSPLHF
DNA: TGTGCCAGCAGCTTAGCCGGGACATACAATTCACCCCTCCACTTT

J: TRBJ2-7
V: TRBV19
size: NA
D: NA
CDR3: CASRGQFSYEQYF
DNA: TGTGCCAGTCGGGGACAATTCTCCTACGAGCAGTACTTC

J: TRBJ1-5
V: TRBV18
size: NA
D: NA
CDR3: CASSPLSGREQPQHF
DNA: TGTGCCAGCTCACCACTGTCAGGGAGGGAGCAGCCCCAGCATTTT

J: TRBJ2-5
V: TRBV7-6
size: NA
D: TRBD2
CDR3: CASSADVAGVGETQYF
DNA: TGTGCCAGCAGCGCGGACGTCGCGGGAGTAGGGGAGACCCAGTACTTC

J: TRBJ1-6
V: TRBV9
size: NA
D: NA
CDR3: CASSPRSSGNSPLHF
DNA: TGTGCCAGCAGCCCCCGGTCTTCGGGTAATTCACCCCTCCACTTT

J: TRBJ1-1
V: TRBV10-3
size: NA
D: NA
CDR3: CAISESRARTEAFF
DNA: TGTGCCATCAGTGAGTCGAGGGCACGAACTGAAGCTTTCTTT

J: TRBJ2-3
V: TRBV10-3
size: NA
D: NA
CDR3: CAISERADTQYF
DNA: TGTGCCATCAGTGAGCGAGCAGATACGCAGTATTTT

J: TRBJ1-2
V: TRBV21-1
size: NA
D: NA
CDR3: CASSLGHRTIQFYGYTF
DNA: TGTGCCAGCAGCCTAGGACACAGGACCATCCAATTCTATGGCTACACCTTC